Listed below are T cell receptor beta chains from one sample, sequenced in a study of persistence of HIV-infected CD4 T cells. Here immunoSEQ multiplex PCR was the method, and the copy in TCRdb shows in-frame clones only, minus some. This table holds 40,000 to 60,000 clones, around 90% found once. What these receptors recognize is not known. The material sequenced was CD4+ T cells sorted from PBMCs after roughly 18-hour stimulation, taken from a patient who received antiretroviral therapy. These receptors originate from an adult woman with HIV who was CMV-seropositive. CDR3s leave out the opening cysteine and the closing phenylalanine or tryptophan. The D gene is left open where the match is weak.

>.|TRBV19|TRBJ1-5
ASGDTRGGNQPQH
>.|TRBV6-4|TRBJ1-1
ASSVGGYGTEAF
>TRBD1|TRBV2|TRBJ1-1
ASEVRDRGLKGTEAF
>.|TRBV6-5|TRBJ2-6
ASKRISGANVLT
>TRBD2|TRBV11-3|TRBJ2-5
ASSNRLAGVETQY
>.|TRBV7-2|TRBJ2-5
ASSLGGVTKETQY
>.|TRBV28|TRBJ1-2
ASSGPSSAGYGYT
>TRBD1|TRBV28|TRBJ1-4
ASGTGTALF
>TRBD2|TRBV2|TRBJ2-3
ASSEGEWEGRTDTQY
>.|TRBV30|TRBJ1-3
AWSVARGGNTIY
>TRBD2|TRBV5-1|TRBJ2-2
ASSSGAGANTGELF
>.|TRBV27|TRBJ1-2
ASSFHQGFDGYT
>.|TRBV28|TRBJ1-6
ASVKRGSYNSPLH
>.|TRBV18|TRBJ1-4
ASSPGTNNEKLF
>.|TRBV28|TRBJ1-2
ASRTVGAGNYGYT
>.|TRBV7-3|TRBJ2-3
ASSLAKSGSTDTQY
>.|TRBV6-1|TRBJ1-3
ASSELGGGSSGNTIY
>TRBD2|TRBV24-1|TRBJ2-2
ATSDPSGRATGELF
>.|TRBV7-9|TRBJ2-1
ASSLQGKDYNEQF
>.|TRBV5-4|TRBJ2-2
ASSFFKANTGELF
>TRBD2|TRBV7-9|TRBJ2-1
ASSPDLVAGAYNEQF
>.|TRBV9|TRBJ2-2
ASSVEGSRTGELF
>.|TRBV11-1|TRBJ1-1
ASSRHTNTEAF
>.|TRBV7-8|TRBJ2-6
ASSSSGANVLT
>TRBD1|TRBV4-1|TRBJ2-3
ASSQDGTGGWTDTQY
>.|TRBV19|TRBJ1-2
ASSPKPNNYGYT
>TRBD1|TRBV12-3/TRBV12-4|TRBJ1-1
ASSPQGGTEAF
>.|TRBV2|TRBJ2-7
ASFGLSPSYEQY
>TRBD2|TRBV3-1/TRBV3-2|TRBJ2-5
ASSRGGFKTQY
>TRBD2|TRBV3-1/TRBV3-2|TRBJ2-1
ASSGFGGGLAGGVNEQF
>.|TRBV11-3|TRBJ2-1
ASRGRGTYNEQF
>.|TRBV24-1|TRBJ1-4
ATSDGGAANEKLF
>.|TRBV28|TRBJ1-1
ASSLYANTEAF
>.|TRBV5-5|TRBJ2-6
ASSLVGPGANVLT
>TRBD1|TRBV12-3/TRBV12-4|TRBJ1-1
ASRGQGNTEAF
>.|TRBV28|TRBJ2-7
ASSTQDYEQY
>.|TRBV5-1|TRBJ1-4
ASSSGKGQSNEKLF
>.|TRBV12-3/TRBV12-4|TRBJ1-2
ASSYREQRGYT
>TRBD1|TRBV18|TRBJ1-3
ASSPTPWGQNSGNTIY
>.|TRBV18|TRBJ1-1
ASSPIEGNTEAF
>TRBD1|TRBV7-6|TRBJ1-4
ASSPRGQGQEKLF
>TRBD1|TRBV5-1|TRBJ2-2
ASSRQGAPGTGELF
>TRBD1|TRBV19|TRBJ2-3
ASNDRGEQY
>TRBD1|TRBV11-3|TRBJ2-5
ASSRGQGRTQY
>.|TRBV4-2|TRBJ2-1
ASRGGSSYNEQF
>.|TRBV7-3|TRBJ2-3
ASSPGLSTDTQY
>TRBD1|TRBV5-5|TRBJ1-2
ASSPFPGQGSYGYT
>TRBD1|TRBV19|TRBJ1-5
ASSKQGVGDQPQH
>.|TRBV7-2|TRBJ2-7
ASSLGLREAYYEQY
>TRBD1|TRBV20-1|TRBJ2-3
SASQGAGTQY
>TRBD1|TRBV6-2/TRBV6-3|TRBJ1-1
ASSYSKPGGTEAF
>.|TRBV14|TRBJ1-3
ASSPLGPSSGNTIY
>.|TRBV10-3|TRBJ2-3
AIKNPQIADTQY